This is a list of T cell receptor beta chains from one sample in a study of control samples from healthy donors and cancer patients. Produced via immunoSEQ multiplex PCR; TCRdb's table is partial and in-frame only. The sample has about 75,000 clones, about 93% seen once. The sample was blood. These receptors originate from a woman aged 40-49 years in good health. The CDR3 runs from the conserved cysteine through the conserved F or W. D genes are given only for firm matches. Clone size appears in some rows only: once, few, many, or a class for an expanded clone.

CDR3 protein | CDR3 DNA | CDR3 length | J gene | clone size | D gene | V gene
CASSGRGLGNEQFF | TGTGCCAGCAGTGGGCGGGGACTGGGCAATGAGCAGTTCTTC | 14 | TRBJ2-1 | NA | NA | TRBV27
CASSYSGRGGEKLFF | TGTGCCAGCAGTTACTCGGGCAGGGGTGGAGAAAAACTGTTTTTT | 15 | TRBJ1-4 | NA | NA | TRBV6-5
CASSQDRRQNSPLHF | TGTGCCAGCAGCCAAGACCGGAGACAGAATTCACCCCTCCACTTT | 15 | TRBJ1-6 | once | NA | TRBV3-1/TRBV3-2
CASSLDLGLAGEETQYF | TGTGCCAGCAGCTTAGATCTAGGACTAGCGGGAGAAGAGACCCAGTACTTC | 17 | TRBJ2-5 | NA | TRBD2 | TRBV11-2
CSASAATSGDYNEQFF | TGCAGTGCTAGTGCCGCTACTAGCGGGGACTACAATGAGCAGTTCTTC | 16 | TRBJ2-1 | NA | TRBD2 | TRBV20-1
CASSYGGSRTEAFF | TGTGCCAGCAGTTACGGGGGTTCGAGGACTGAAGCTTTCTTT | 14 | TRBJ1-1 | NA | NA | TRBV6-2/TRBV6-3
CATSVIFFKGGDEQFF | TGTGCCACCAGTGTTATTTTCTTTAAAGGGGGCGATGAGCAGTTCTTC | 16 | TRBJ2-1 | once | TRBD1 | TRBV24-1
CSAGGEFYEQYF | TGCAGCGCTGGGGGAGAGTTCTACGAGCAGTACTTC | 12 | TRBJ2-7 | NA | NA | TRBV29-1
CASSFGMNTEAFF | TGTGCCAGCAGCTTTGGTATGAACACTGAAGCTTTCTTT | 13 | TRBJ1-1 | NA | NA | TRBV5-5
CASSVGTGDGQPQHF | TGTGCCAGCAGCGTAGGTACAGGGGATGGGCAGCCCCAGCATTTT | 15 | TRBJ1-5 | NA | TRBD1 | TRBV9
CASSPQRDRAFF | TGTGCCAGCAGTCCCCAGAGGGATCGAGCTTTCTTT | 12 | TRBJ1-1 | NA | NA | TRBV27
CASSYDWRGHYNEQFF | TGTGCCAGCAGTTACGATTGGCGGGGGCACTACAATGAACAGTTCTTC | 16 | TRBJ2-1 | NA | NA | TRBV27
CATSDGTGAAFF | TGTGCCACCAGTGATGGGACAGGGGCGGCTTTCTTT | 12 | TRBJ1-1 | NA | TRBD1 | TRBV24-1
CASSLYRGREKLFF | TGTGCCAGCAGCTTGTACAGGGGGCGAGAAAAACTGTTTTTT | 14 | TRBJ1-4 | NA | TRBD1 | TRBV7-2
CASSESDQSSYNEQFF | TGCGCCAGCAGTGAGTCGGACCAGTCCTCCTACAATGAGCAGTTCTTC | 16 | TRBJ2-1 | NA | NA | TRBV10-1
CAIRNRDSVYGYTF | TGTGCCATCAGGAACCGGGACAGCGTCTATGGCTACACCTTC | 14 | TRBJ1-2 | NA | TRBD1 | TRBV10-3
CASSTLGVPYNEQFF | TGTGCCAGCAGCACCTTGGGTGTCCCCTACAATGAGCAGTTCTTC | 15 | TRBJ2-1 | NA | NA | TRBV5-4
CASSQDQNQPQHF | TGTGCCAGCAGCCAGGATCAAAATCAGCCCCAGCATTTT | 13 | TRBJ1-5 | NA | NA | TRBV7-2
CASSLGQGPPGGSPLHF | TGTGCCAGCAGCTTAGGGCAGGGCCCTCCTGGCGGTTCACCCCTCCACTTT | 17 | TRBJ1-6 | NA | NA | TRBV7-9
CATSRVADSRTQYF | TGTGCCACCAGCAGAGTAGCAGACTCTCGCACGCAGTATTTT | 14 | TRBJ2-3 | NA | NA | TRBV15
CASSEGGRVDTEAFF | TGTGCCAGCAGTGAAGGGGGCAGGGTGGACACTGAAGCTTTCTTT | 15 | TRBJ1-1 | NA | NA | TRBV25-1
CASSLNSGAQETQYF | TGTGCCAGCAGCCTCAATAGCGGGGCCCAAGAGACCCAGTACTTC | 15 | TRBJ2-5 | NA | TRBD2 | TRBV7-9
CASSLVGTGELFF | TGTGCCAGCAGCTTGGTGGGTACCGGGGAGCTGTTTTTT | 13 | TRBJ2-2 | NA | NA | TRBV5-4